Each of the 26 T cell receptor beta chains below was sequenced from the same sample in a study of cytomegalovirus exposure and HLA in healthy donors. Repertoires were generated with immunoSEQ multiplex PCR, while TCRdb's copy carries only in-frame clones and drops some. The sample lists a few hundred thousand clones, 80% to 90% occurring once. Sequenced material: PBMCs. The receptors come from a woman aged 18-35 years in good health and CMV-seronegative.

Concerning this clone: Other DNA variants within this sample encode the same CDR3. The chain joins TRBV11-2 to TRBJ2-3, with 7 nucleotides matching TRBD2. The J segment lost 3 bases and the V segment lost 1 base, leaving 4 bases of the junction unmatched. Germline lookup yields CDR1 SGHAT and CDR2 FQNNGV. This CDR3 contains 15 residues. CDR3 sequence: CASSLVGGSTDTQYF. CDR3 DNA: TGTGCCAGCAGCTTAGTTGGCGGGAGTACAGATACGCAGTATTTT.

The chain employs TRBV6-1 and TRBJ2-7; 10 bases line up with TRBD1. Trimming cost V 6 bases and J 3 bases; bases outside gene matches: 5. The CDR3 is made up of 14 amino acids. Germline assignment: CDR1 MNHNS and CDR2 SASEGT. This CDR3 reads CASRWGQGNYEQYF. The CDR3 DNA reads as TGTGCCAGCAGGTGGGGACAGGGGAACTACGAGCAGTACTTC.

This clone has a single count. The V call is TRBV4-3, the J call TRBJ2-3; 7 nucleotides line up with TRBD2. The CDR3 is 16 amino acids. Germline CDR1 reads LGHNA; CDR2 reads YSLEER. V shed 3 bases, J shed 2 bases, and the junction held 8 bases outside the gene matches. The CDR3 loop is CASSHPSGGNTDTQYF. The CDR3 bases are TGCGCCAGCAGCCATCCCTCCGGGGGGAACACAGATACGCAGTATTTT.

The chain recombines TRBV11-2 with TRBJ2-2, with a tentative D call TRBD2 (6 bases). V lost 5 bases and J 0 bases, leaving 19 bases between the germline ends. The V gene's germline CDR1 is SGHAT and CDR2 FQNNGV. CDR3 length: 18 residues. CDR3 sequence reads: CASSPIGASVANTGELFF. DNA for the CDR3: TGTGCCAGCAGCCCGATTGGGGCTAGCGTCGCGAACACCGGGGAGCTGTTTTTT.

The gene calls are TRBV6-5 and TRBJ1-1; 8 bases match TRBD1. There are 14 residues in the CDR3. The V and J ends lost 6 bases and 1 base, in that order; junction bases with no gene match: 4. From germline, CDR1 is MNHEY and CDR2 SVGAGI. CDR3 protein: CASRTTGGNTEAFF. Written as DNA, the CDR3 is TGTGCCAGCAGGACAACAGGGGGGAACACTGAAGCTTTCTTT.

V usage is TRBV7-2 and J usage is TRBJ1-2; TRBD1 agrees at 8 bases. The junction had 10 bases not matched to a gene; V was cut back by 1 base and J by 6 bases. Per germline, CDR1 SGHTA and CDR2 FQGNSA. The length of the CDR3 is 16 residues. The CDR3 coding sequence is TGTGCCAGCAGCTTAGAGAGGCAGGGGGCGAAGAATGGCTACACCTTC. Protein: CASSLERQGAKNGYTF.

With respect to this clone: Other DNA sequences in the sample encode the same CDR3. V and J are TRBV5-1 and TRBJ2-2; weak D call: TRBD1 (6 bases). V was clipped by 2 bases and J by 2 bases, with 13 bases between them. This CDR3 contains 16 residues. Germline CDR1 reads SGHRS; CDR2 reads YFSETQ. CDR3 residues: CASSFTGTPNTGELFF. The CDR3, as DNA: TGCGCCAGCAGCTTTACCGGGACACCTAACACCGGGGAGCTGTTTTTT.

This clone has just a few counts. The chain links TRBV7-9 to TRBJ1-2; 7 bases are shared with TRBD1. Losses at the gene ends were 10 bases for V and 3 bases for J; bases not matched to a gene: 5. Germline assignment: CDR1 SEHNR and CDR2 FQNEAQ (reference sequence). The CDR3 is made up of 12 amino acids. The chain's CDR3 is CATRDRDYGYTF. CDR3 bases: TGTGCCACACGGGACAGAGACTATGGCTACACCTTC.

The V call is TRBV27, the J call TRBJ1-1; perhaps TRBD1 as D (6 bases). CDR3 length: 14 residues. Trimming shortened V by 2 bases and J by 1 base, and 8 bases separated the two germline ends. Looked up from germline, CDR1 is MNHEY and CDR2 is SMNVEV (reference sequence). The chain's CDR3 is CASSLATGNTEAFF. The DNA of the CDR3 is TGTGCCAGCAGTTTAGCGACAGGGAACACTGAAGCTTTCTTT.

On this clone: The germline gene is not matched at one end of the junction; a read error may be the cause. The chain links TRBV20-1 to TRBJ1-1; D remains ambiguous. The V gene's germline CDR1 is DFQATT and CDR2 SNEGSKA (reference sequence). The CDR3 is 11 residues long. For the CDR3, the DNA is TGCAGTGCTAGAGAGGGAGGGTGGCCAATCTTT. Translated: CSAREGGWPIF.

V is TRBV18 and J is TRBJ2-5; 10 bases match TRBD1. The CDR3 consists of 15 residues. Per the germline V gene, CDR1 is KGHSH and CDR2 is LQKENI. Losses at the gene ends were 3 bases for V and 4 bases for J; bases not matched to a gene: 5. The DNA for the CDR3 is TGTGCCAGCTCACCGGGACAGGGGAGCGCAGAGACCCAGTACTTC. Protein: CASSPGQGSAETQYF.

The CDR3 here is CASSPKAGGSYEQYF. In nucleotides, the CDR3 is TGTGCCAGCTCACCAAAAGCGGGAGGATCCTACGAGCAGTACTTC. This chain connects TRBV18 to TRBJ2-7; 9 positions agree with TRBD2. Trimming removed 2 bases from V and 1 base from J; junction bases left unmatched: 3. Germline V CDR1 and CDR2: KGHSH, LQKENI. The CDR3 runs 15 residues.

V is TRBV5-1 and J is TRBJ2-6; no reliable D call. This CDR3 comprises 14 residues. Trimming took 2 bases from V and 0 from J, leaving 3 bases between them. CDR1 SGHRS and CDR2 YFSETQ come from the germline V gene. As DNA, the CDR3 is TGCGCCAGCAGCTTCAACTCTGGGGCCAACGTCCTGACTTTC. This encodes CASSFNSGANVLTF.

V is TRBV29-1 and J is TRBJ2-1, with D possibly TRBD1 on 5 matching bases. CDR3 size: 12 residues. Between the trimmed V and J ends, which lost 7 bases and 6 bases, there was a span of 13 bases. Germline V gene lookup returns CDR1 SQVTM and CDR2 ANQGSEA. The CDR3: CSDGLTANEQFF. CDR3 DNA sequence: TGCAGCGACGGGCTGACAGCCAATGAGCAGTTCTTC.

The chain couples TRBV5-6 to TRBJ1-1; D is unclear. V was shortened by 3 bases and J by 0 bases, with 15 bases between the two germline ends. This CDR3 has 16 residues. Germline lookup yields CDR1 SGHDT and CDR2 YYEEEE. DNA of the CDR3: TGTGCCAGCAGCTCGGACCCGAGCGGCATGAACACTGAAGCTTTCTTT. As protein: CASSSDPSGMNTEAFF.

The chain carries TRBV30 and TRBJ2-7; 15 nucleotides match TRBD2. CDR1 GTSNPN and CDR2 SVGIG come from the germline V gene (reference sequence). CDR3 length: 15 residues. With V trimmed by 3 bases and J by 6 bases, 6 bases remained unmatched. In DNA, the CDR3 is TGTGCCTGGAGGCCGGGACTAGCGGGAGGACGCGAGCAGTACTTC. Its translation is CAWRPGLAGGREQYF.

The J gene is TRBJ1-3, the V gene TRBV30; possible D gene TRBD1, 5 bases. This CDR3 contains 13 residues. In germline, CDR1 is GTSNPN, CDR2 SVGIG (reference sequence). Trimming left V 3 bases short and J 4 bases short, with 10 bases between. The CDR3 protein is CAWSGGLGNTIYF. Here the CDR3 DNA reads TGTGCCTGGAGCGGGGGATTGGGAAACACCATATATTTT.

The genes are TRBV11-2 and TRBJ1-2; 7 nucleotides agree with TRBD1. Germline V gene data show CDR1 as SGHAT and CDR2 as FQNNGV. J gave up 8 bases and V 5 bases, and 5 bases lay outside the gene matches. The CDR3 spans 12 residues. CDR3 loop: CASSKQQGGYTF. CDR3 bases: TGTGCCAGCAGCAAACAACAGGGGGGCTACACCTTC. The full variable domain, rest sourced from reference TRBV11-2 and TRBJ1-2, is EAGVAQSPRYKIIEKRQSVAFWCNPISGHATLYWYQQILGQGPKLLIQFQNNGVVDDSQLPKDRFSAERLKGVDSTLKIQPAKLEDSAVYLCASSKQQGGYTFGSGTRLTVV.

This sequence joins TRBV7-9 and TRBJ2-3, with TRBD2 matching 11 bases. The CDR3 length is 16 residues. V shed 3 bases and J 0 bases; nucleotides not matched to a gene: 2. CDR1 is SEHNR and CDR2 is FQNEAQ in the germline V gene (reference sequence). DNA for the CDR3: TGTGCCAGCAGCTTTAGCGGGGGGGCGAGCACAGATACGCAGTATTTT. It codes for CASSFSGGASTDTQYF.

The rearrangement uses TRBV5-4 and TRBJ2-5; 8 bases match TRBD2. With 4 bases clipped from V and 5 bases from J, the junction kept 7 bases outside the gene matches. This CDR3 region has 14 residues. Germline V gene data show CDR1 as SGHNT and CDR2 as YYREEE (reference sequence). The CDR3 DNA reads as TGTGCCAGCAGCGCCGGGGGGGCCCTTGAGACCCAGTACTTC. Its protein product is CASSAGGALETQYF. Combining the CDR3 with reference TRBV5-4 and TRBJ2-5 gives the whole variable domain ETGVTQSPTHLIKTRGQQVTLRCSSQSGHNTVSWYQQALGQGPQFIFQYYREEENGRGNFPPRFSGLQFPNYSSELNVNALELDDSALYLCASSAGGALETQYFGPGTRLLVL.

The gene calls are TRBV9 and TRBJ1-1; unclear D gene. Germline V gene sequence: CDR1 SGDLS, CDR2 YYNGEE. The V end was cut by 1 base, the J end by 1 base, with 8 bases between. The CDR3 consists of 14 residues. CDR3 nucleotides: TGTGCCAGCAGCGTATGGGGAGAGAACACTGAAGCTTTCTTT. Translating gives CASSVWGENTEAFF.

V is TRBV4-1 and J is TRBJ1-5; tentatively, D is TRBD1 (6 bases). Germline V gives CDR1 MGHRA, CDR2 YSYEKL. CDR3 length: 18 amino acids. Between the trimmed V and J ends, which lost 0 bases and 4 bases, there was a span of 19 bases. CDR3 DNA sequence: TGCGCCAGCAGCCAAGATTACAGGGACGATAGATGGAATCAGCCCCAGCATTTT. This codes for CASSQDYRDDRWNQPQHF.

This rearrangement joins TRBV19 to TRBJ2-6, with 10 nucleotides matching TRBD1. The CDR3 spans 20 residues. V dropped 3 bases and J dropped 0; count of bases not matched to a gene: 11. The germline gives CDR1 LNHDA, CDR2 SQIVND (reference sequence). This chain's CDR3 is CASSIRGHRDRGSGANVLTF. CDR3 coding DNA: TGTGCCAGTAGTATCCGCGGCCACCGGGACAGGGGCTCTGGGGCCAACGTCCTGACTTTC.

This chain links TRBV18 with TRBJ2-7; 7 bases map to TRBD2. The J segment lost 6 bases and the V segment lost 0 bases, leaving 11 bases of the junction unmatched. CDR1 KGHSH and CDR2 LQKENI come from the germline V gene. This CDR3 has 16 amino acids. This chain's CDR3 is CASSPPGGLASLEQYF. The CDR3 DNA follows: TGTGCCAGCTCACCACCGGGAGGGTTAGCCTCCCTCGAGCAGTACTTC. Filled out from reference TRBV18 and TRBJ2-7, the complete variable domain reads NAGVMQNPRHLVRRRGQEARLRCSPMKGHSHVYWYRQLPEEGLKFMVYLQKENIIDESGMPKERFSAEFPKEGPSILRIQQVVRGDSAAYFCASSPPGGLASLEQYFGPGTRLTVT.

V is TRBV5-1 and J is TRBJ2-7; 7 bases match TRBD1. The CDR3 runs 14 residues. Germline CDR1 is SGHRS and CDR2 is YFSETQ. The V segment lost 4 bases and the J segment 2 bases; nucleotides outside the gene matches: 6. The CDR3 reads CASSPRTGPYEQYF. The CDR3, as DNA: TGCGCCAGCAGCCCAAGGACAGGCCCCTACGAGCAGTACTTC.

This clone was seen a handful of times. The chain combines TRBV5-1 with TRBJ1-6; D remains ambiguous. The germline V and J ends were trimmed by 0 bases and 8 bases, with 15 bases remaining between them. The CDR3 sequence is 16 residues long. From germline, CDR1 is SGHRS and CDR2 YFSETQ. The CDR3 here is CASSLVSGIHDSPLHF. DNA of the CDR3: TGCGCCAGCAGCTTGGTATCGGGAATCCACGATTCACCCCTCCACTTT.